The present T cell receptor (beta chain) was sequenced within a study of vaccination and CD4 T cells after COVID-19. Study in general: Across the group, participants received two doses of either BNT162b2 or mRNA-1273 vaccine. SARS-CoV-2, HCoV-NL63, HCoV-OC43 and HCoV-229E supplied the overlapping spike peptides used to stimulate cells.

Treatment: roughly 10-day PBMC culture with coronavirus spike peptide pools or control peptides (ViraFEST assay). Regarding this clonotype: Antigen unknown. The junction and the germline gene differ at one end; a read error may be behind it.

Sequenced with the Oncomine TCR Beta short-read assay was DNA taken from cultured CD4+ T cells. Investigators obtained genomic DNA by extraction from cultured CD4+ T cells. TCRdb reprocessed the PCR reads via MiXCR and lists one record per CDR3 protein. In the table there are about 18,000 distinct CDR3 sequences, 45% to 50% of which are singletons. The CDR3 spans 15 residues. The germline V gene has CDR1 SGHTA and CDR2 FQGNSA. The specimen was CD4+ T cells from blood, cultured in vitro, collected before SARS-CoV-2 vaccination. The chain combines TRBV7-2 with TRBJ2-5; tentatively, D is TRBD2 (7 bases). The receptor comes from a human donor who received a COVID-19 vaccine. The CDR3 sequence is CASSLAGGPGENQYF. The CDR3 bases are TGTGCCAGCAGCTTAGCGGGGGGGCCGGGAGAGAACCAGTACTTC.